This paragraph reports one TCR beta chain. The target antigen is unknown. Using immunoSEQ multiplex PCR, the repertoire was profiled, and TCRdb retains in-frame clones only, with some absent. This repertoire shows around 310,000 clones, more than 65% found once; its top ten account for more than 6%. Germline lookup yields CDR1 LNHNV and CDR2 YYDKDF (reference sequence). The CDR3 has 15 residues. V lost 3 bases, J lost 5 bases, and 6 bases stayed unmatched. The sample originates from a study of cytotoxic CD8 clonotypes in ibrutinib-treated CLL. Study-level findings and limits: Once treatment began, public clonotypes, which were uncommon, contracted or stayed stable.

The chain combines TRBV15 with TRBJ1-5; TRBD1 aligns across 8 bases. Sequenced here: PBMCs, sampled before ibrutinib treatment. This TCR came from a human donor with chronic lymphocytic leukemia. The CDR3 nucleotides are TGTGCCACCAGCAGGTTCCAGGGGGCCTATCAGCCCCAGCATTTT. Encoded protein: CATSRFQGAYQPQHF.